Presented here are 4 T cell receptor beta chains from one specimen sequenced in a study of glioma-infiltrating T cells. Using RNA template, CDR3s of TCR alpha and beta were amplified with iRepertoire arm-PCR. In TCRdb, the multiplex PCR reads were re-called with MiXCR into one record per CDR3 protein. The sample lists approximately 120,000 distinct CDR3 sequences, 25% seen once, with 35% in the top ten. The material sequenced was glioma tissue, nonneoplastic brain tissue, or PBMCs (not recorded which). All receptors come from a human donor with low-grade glioma or glioblastoma, undergoing nonglioma brain surgery, or in good health (not recorded which).

The V gene is TRBV20-1, the J gene TRBJ1-6; the D is unclear. The germline V and J ends were trimmed by 4 bases and 6 bases, with 10 bases remaining between them. This CDR3 is built from 13 residues. The germline gives CDR1 DFQATT, CDR2 SNEGSKA (reference sequence). Here the CDR3 DNA reads TGCAGTGCTACCATTGCAACTAATTCACCCCTCCACTTT. Its protein is CSATIATNSPLHF.

This rearrangement joins TRBV4-3 to TRBJ2-5, with TRBD2 matching 12 bases. V was pared by 2 bases and J by 13 bases, with 11 bases of the junction left unmatched. Per the germline V gene, CDR1 is LGHNA and CDR2 is YSLEER. This CDR3 region has 15 residues. The CDR3 is CASSQTLAGGTKRYF. In DNA form, the CDR3 reads TGCGCCAGCAGCCAAACTCTAGCGGGGGGGACGAAGCGGTACTTC.

This clonotype occurred many times. The gene calls are TRBV6-4 and TRBJ2-3, with 7 bases matching TRBD1. Germline trimming cut 5 bases from V and 2 bases from J; bases unmatched to any gene: 4. Germline-derived CDR1 and CDR2 are MRHNA and SNTAGT. This CDR3 is 14 amino acids long. The CDR3 spells CASSLQGFTDTQYF. CDR3 in DNA: TGTGCCAGCAGTCTACAGGGGTTCACAGATACGCAGTATTTT.

This chain joins TRBV4-2 and TRBJ1-4, with D hard to call. V was pared by 6 bases and J by 6 bases, with 14 bases between. The length of the CDR3 is 14 residues. Germline assignment: CDR1 LGHNA and CDR2 YNFKEQ. Written as DNA, the CDR3 is TGTGCCAGCAGTGTAGAAGGTTCGGATGAAAAACTGTTTTTT. Amino acid sequence: CASSVEGSDEKLFF.